This TCR beta chain was sequenced during a study of T cell responses to AZD1222 COVID-19 vaccine. To note about this clone: Its antigen remains unidentified.

CDR1 and CDR2 (germline): LGHDT, YNNKEL (reference sequence). V was trimmed by 1 base and J by 1 base, leaving 8 bases between them. This CDR3 is built from 15 residues. The table came from immunoSEQ multiplex PCR; TCRdb's copy has only in-frame clones and leaves some out. Among 63,000 or so clones, approximately 85% were seen once, and the ten largest hold 15% to 20%. Overall study findings and caveats: Spike-spanning, vaccine-associated CD4 TCRs were dominant at 160-218 and 743-854. Sampling that yielded the repertoires occurred only after the peak T cell response. Among those given AZD1222, only 5 to 7 were seropositive at baseline.

This TCR came from an adult in good health. V and J are TRBV3-1 (or the pseudogene TRBV3-2) and TRBJ1-3; weak D call: TRBD1 (5 bases). The specimen comprised peripheral blood, sampled on day 0 of AZD1222 vaccination. The chain's CDR3 is CASSQVGASGNTIYF. Here the CDR3 DNA reads TGTGCCAGCAGCCAAGTTGGGGCGTCTGGAAACACCATATATTTT.